This is a list of T cell receptor beta chains from one sample in a study of early T cells in non-severe SARS-CoV-2 infection. TCRdb ran MiXCR on the 5' RACE reads and lists one entry per CDR3 protein. The table lists roughly 50,000 distinct CDR3 sequences, roughly 9.3% of them singletons. Sequencing was performed on whole blood. The source is an adult who was a healthcare worker with PCR-confirmed SARS-CoV-2 infection or an uninfected control (not recorded which). CDR3s include the opening cysteine and the closing phenylalanine or tryptophan. The D gene is left open where the match is weak. The size field is filled for only some rows; it gives once, few, many or a size class.

CDR3 protein: CASSPSGATYEQYF
CDR3 DNA: TGTGCCAGCAGCCCTAGCGGGGCAACCTACGAGCAGTACTTC
clone size: few
D gene: TRBD2
V gene: TRBV7-2
J gene: TRBJ2-7

CDR3 protein: CASSEQGSQPQHF
CDR3 DNA: TGCGCCAGCAGTGAACAGGGAAGTCAGCCCCAGCATTTT
clone size: -
D gene: -
V gene: TRBV10-2
J gene: TRBJ1-5

CDR3 protein: CASSPQTGAKLFF
CDR3 DNA: TGCGCCAGCAGCCCCCAGACAGGGGCGAAACTGTTTTTT
clone size: -
D gene: TRBD1
V gene: TRBV4-3
J gene: TRBJ1-4

CDR3 protein: CSGGTSYEQYF
CDR3 DNA: TGCAGCGGGGGGACTTCCTACGAGCAGTACTTC
clone size: many
D gene: -
V gene: TRBV29-1
J gene: TRBJ2-7

CDR3 protein: CASSLDRGVYNEQFF
CDR3 DNA: TGTGCCAGCAGCCTCGACAGGGGGGTCTACAATGAGCAGTTCTTC
clone size: -
D gene: TRBD1
V gene: TRBV14
J gene: TRBJ2-1

CDR3 protein: CSVDRTGDTEAFF
CDR3 DNA: TGCAGCGTTGACCGAACAGGGGACACTGAAGCTTTCTTT
clone size: -
D gene: TRBD1
V gene: TRBV29-1
J gene: TRBJ1-1

CDR3 protein: CASSVEGDSGEKLFF
CDR3 DNA: TGTGCCAGCAGCGTAGAAGGGGACAGCGGTGAAAAACTGTTTTTT
clone size: -
D gene: TRBD1
V gene: TRBV9
J gene: TRBJ1-4

CDR3 protein: CASSLAGGHYEQYF
CDR3 DNA: TGTGCCAGCAGCTTAGCGGGAGGCCACTACGAGCAGTACTTC
clone size: -
D gene: -
V gene: TRBV7-9
J gene: TRBJ2-7

CDR3 protein: CASSPTRGRGSYNEQFF
CDR3 DNA: TGTGCCAGCAGCCCAACCAGGGGGCGAGGCTCCTACAATGAGCAGTTCTTC
clone size: many
D gene: TRBD1
V gene: TRBV7-8
J gene: TRBJ2-1

CDR3 protein: CASQRDRNSNQPQHF
CDR3 DNA: TGTGCCAGCCAACGGGACCGCAATAGCAATCAGCCCCAGCATTTT
clone size: many
D gene: -
V gene: TRBV19
J gene: TRBJ1-5

CDR3 protein: CASSLQQNTGELFF
CDR3 DNA: TGTGCCAGCAGCTTACAACAGAACACCGGGGAGCTGTTTTTT
clone size: -
D gene: -
V gene: TRBV7-3
J gene: TRBJ2-2

CDR3 protein: CASRRTDRLYSSPHF
CDR3 DNA: TGTGCCAGCCGCAGAACCGACAGACTCTATTCATCCCCCCACTTT
clone size: -
D gene: -
V gene: TRBV18
J gene: TRBJ1-6

CDR3 protein: CASSRGGFSTDTQYF
CDR3 DNA: TGCGCCAGCAGTCGAGGCGGTTTCAGCACAGATACGCAGTATTTT
clone size: few
D gene: -
V gene: TRBV5-1
J gene: TRBJ2-3

CDR3 protein: CASQAGGGEAFF
CDR3 DNA: TGCGCCAGCCAAGCTGGGGGGGGCGAAGCTTTCTTT
clone size: few
D gene: -
V gene: TRBV5-1
J gene: TRBJ1-1

CDR3 protein: CASSFPRDSLQYF
CDR3 DNA: TGTGCCAGCAGTTTCCCCCGGGACTCTCTTCAGTACTTC
clone size: -
D gene: -
V gene: TRBV28
J gene: TRBJ2-4

CDR3 protein: CASSLGTGNFYEQYF
CDR3 DNA: TGTGCCAGCAGCCTCGGGACAGGGAATTTTTACGAGCAGTACTTC
clone size: many
D gene: TRBD1
V gene: TRBV6-2/TRBV6-3
J gene: TRBJ2-7

CDR3 protein: CASSLVGGRAYNSPLHF
CDR3 DNA: TGTGCCAGCAGCTTAGTAGGGGGGCGCGCCTATAATTCACCCCTCCACTTT
clone size: many
D gene: -
V gene: TRBV7-2
J gene: TRBJ1-6

CDR3 protein: CASSLGPGLGGFF
CDR3 DNA: TGTGCCAGCAGCCTAGGACCGGGACTAGGAGGGTTCTTC
clone size: few
D gene: TRBD2
V gene: TRBV16
J gene: TRBJ2-1

CDR3 protein: CASRFGDGVNTEAFF
CDR3 DNA: TGTGCCAGCAGATTCGGGGACGGAGTGAACACTGAAGCTTTCTTT
clone size: many
D gene: -
V gene: TRBV6-6
J gene: TRBJ1-1

CDR3 protein: CASSQDHNTEAFF
CDR3 DNA: TGTGCCAGCAGCCAAGATCACAACACTGAAGCTTTCTTT
clone size: -
D gene: -
V gene: TRBV3-1
J gene: TRBJ1-1

CDR3 protein: CASSYTEPATTQYF
CDR3 DNA: TGTGCCAGCAGTTACACCGAGCCAGCCACTACTCAGTACTTC
clone size: -
D gene: -
V gene: TRBV6-2/TRBV6-3
J gene: TRBJ2-4

CDR3 protein: CASTIRDNEQFF
CDR3 DNA: TGTGCCAGCACGATCAGGGACAATGAGCAGTTCTTC
clone size: few
D gene: -
V gene: TRBV28
J gene: TRBJ2-1

CDR3 protein: CASSVVGQGEAFF
CDR3 DNA: TGTGCCAGCAGCGTAGTTGGTCAGGGTGAAGCTTTCTTT
clone size: many
D gene: -
V gene: TRBV9
J gene: TRBJ1-1

CDR3 protein: CAISVATSDTQYF
CDR3 DNA: TGTGCCATCAGTGTAGCGACATCGGATACGCAGTATTTT
clone size: -
D gene: -
V gene: TRBV10-3
J gene: TRBJ2-3

CDR3 protein: CASSFRDRDMNTEAFF
CDR3 DNA: TGTGCCAGCAGTTTCCGGGACAGGGATATGAACACTGAAGCTTTCTTT
clone size: few
D gene: TRBD1
V gene: TRBV12-3/TRBV12-4
J gene: TRBJ1-1

CDR3 protein: CATRQYYNSPLHF
CDR3 DNA: TGTGCCACCAGACAGTATTATAATTCACCCCTCCACTTT
clone size: many
D gene: -
V gene: TRBV28
J gene: TRBJ1-6

CDR3 protein: CASRRDRPTDTQYF
CDR3 DNA: TGTGCCAGCAGACGGGACAGGCCCACAGATACGCAGTATTTT
clone size: -
D gene: TRBD1
V gene: TRBV7-2
J gene: TRBJ2-3

CDR3 protein: CASSPSGARETQYF
CDR3 DNA: TGTGCCAGCAGCCCATCGGGGGCTCGGGAGACCCAGTACTTC
clone size: -
D gene: -
V gene: TRBV12-3/TRBV12-4
J gene: TRBJ2-5

CDR3 protein: CASSPTSGSLGQYF
CDR3 DNA: TGTGCCAGCAGCCCCACTAGCGGCTCCCTGGGGCAGTACTTC
clone size: -
D gene: TRBD2
V gene: TRBV3-1
J gene: TRBJ2-7

CDR3 protein: CSAVGQGLAGSFTDTQYF
CDR3 DNA: TGCAGTGCTGTGGGACAAGGACTAGCGGGATCTTTCACAGATACGCAGTATTTT
clone size: few
D gene: TRBD2
V gene: TRBV20-1
J gene: TRBJ2-3

CDR3 protein: CASSLDRAQGIGGYTF
CDR3 DNA: TGTGCCAGCAGCTTAGATAGGGCACAGGGGATTGGTGGCTACACCTTC
clone size: many
D gene: TRBD1
V gene: TRBV7-6
J gene: TRBJ1-2

CDR3 protein: CASSKLRGMGDTQYF
CDR3 DNA: TGTGCCAGCAGCAAATTGAGAGGCATGGGGGATACGCAGTATTTT
clone size: -
D gene: -
V gene: TRBV21-1
J gene: TRBJ2-3

CDR3 protein: CASSIGIAGRPNEQFF
CDR3 DNA: TGTGCCAGTAGTATTGGGATAGCGGGACGACCAAATGAGCAGTTCTTC
clone size: few
D gene: TRBD2
V gene: TRBV19
J gene: TRBJ2-1

CDR3 protein: CSVLGGTRGHEQYF
CDR3 DNA: TGCAGCGTCCTAGGCGGGACTAGGGGCCACGAGCAGTACTTC
clone size: many
D gene: TRBD2
V gene: TRBV29-1
J gene: TRBJ2-7

CDR3 protein: CASSQGQGSGNTEAFF
CDR3 DNA: TGCGCCAGCAGCCAAGGACAGGGGTCTGGGAACACTGAAGCTTTCTTT
clone size: many
D gene: TRBD1
V gene: TRBV4-1
J gene: TRBJ1-1

CDR3 protein: CASSRFRQPQHF
CDR3 DNA: TGTGCCAGCAGCCGTTTCCGTCAGCCCCAGCATTTT
clone size: many
D gene: -
V gene: TRBV12-3/TRBV12-4
J gene: TRBJ1-5

CDR3 protein: CASSQGQGGQPQHF
CDR3 DNA: TGCGCCAGCAGCCAGGGGCAGGGGGGTCAGCCCCAGCATTTT
clone size: few
D gene: TRBD1
V gene: TRBV4-3
J gene: TRBJ1-5

CDR3 protein: CASGLHPRQGSEAFF
CDR3 DNA: TGTGCTAGTGGTCTCCACCCTCGACAGGGGAGTGAAGCTTTCTTT
clone size: many
D gene: TRBD1
V gene: TRBV12-5
J gene: TRBJ1-1

CDR3 protein: CASSPKRGTLDTF
CDR3 DNA: TGTGCCAGCTCACCTAAAAGAGGGACCTTGGACACCTTC
clone size: many
D gene: -
V gene: TRBV18
J gene: TRBJ1-2

CDR3 protein: CAWSAHLAAGELFF
CDR3 DNA: TGTGCCTGGAGTGCCCATTTAGCCGCCGGGGAGCTGTTTTTT
clone size: -
D gene: -
V gene: TRBV30
J gene: TRBJ2-2

CDR3 protein: CASSYSTGQGFTEAFF
CDR3 DNA: TGTGCCAGCAGTTACTCGACAGGACAGGGGTTCACTGAAGCTTTCTTT
clone size: -
D gene: TRBD1
V gene: TRBV6-2/TRBV6-3
J gene: TRBJ1-1

CDR3 protein: CASSFPGVNYGYTF
CDR3 DNA: TGTGCCAGCAGCTTCCCTGGTGTTAACTATGGCTACACCTTC
clone size: many
D gene: -
V gene: TRBV7-9
J gene: TRBJ1-2

CDR3 protein: CASNPRGIQTQYF
CDR3 DNA: TGTGCCAGCAACCCCAGGGGAATTCAGACCCAGTACTTC
clone size: few
D gene: -
V gene: TRBV6-6
J gene: TRBJ2-5

CDR3 protein: CASSQLGNTQYF
CDR3 DNA: TGTGCCAGCAGCCAACTAGGGAATACGCAGTATTTT
clone size: -
D gene: -
V gene: TRBV7-9
J gene: TRBJ2-3

CDR3 protein: CASSPSSFGTDTQYF
CDR3 DNA: TGTGCCAGCAGCCCAAGCTCGTTCGGCACAGATACGCAGTATTTT
clone size: few
D gene: -
V gene: TRBV6-6
J gene: TRBJ2-3

CDR3 protein: CASSQGQGYEQYF
CDR3 DNA: TGTGCCAGCAGCCAAGGACAGGGCTACGAGCAGTACTTC
clone size: few
D gene: TRBD1
V gene: TRBV3-1
J gene: TRBJ2-7

CDR3 protein: CSARRGGGNSPLHF
CDR3 DNA: TGCAGTGCTAGAAGGGGCGGGGGGAATTCACCCCTCCACTTT
clone size: many
D gene: -
V gene: TRBV20-1
J gene: TRBJ1-6

CDR3 protein: CASSADRGSYNEQFF
CDR3 DNA: TGTGCCAGCAGTGCAGACAGGGGGTCCTACAATGAGCAGTTCTTC
clone size: -
D gene: TRBD1
V gene: TRBV2
J gene: TRBJ2-1

CDR3 protein: CASSIYWTGGPRTGELFF
CDR3 DNA: TGTGCCAGTAGTATCTATTGGACAGGGGGTCCCAGGACCGGGGAGCTGTTTTTT
clone size: many
D gene: TRBD1
V gene: TRBV19
J gene: TRBJ2-2

CDR3 protein: CASSELGASSYNEQFF
CDR3 DNA: TGTGCCAGCAGCGAACTTGGCGCGAGCTCCTACAATGAGCAGTTCTTC
clone size: -
D gene: -
V gene: TRBV7-9
J gene: TRBJ2-1

CDR3 protein: CASSFGDSPLHF
CDR3 DNA: TGTGCCAGCAGCTTCGGAGATTCACCCCTCCACTTT
clone size: many
D gene: -
V gene: TRBV7-9
J gene: TRBJ1-6

CDR3 protein: CASSEWGNQPQHF
CDR3 DNA: TGTGCCAGCAGTGAATGGGGGAATCAGCCCCAGCATTTT
clone size: many
D gene: -
V gene: TRBV6-1
J gene: TRBJ1-5

CDR3 protein: CSARADKGYTF
CDR3 DNA: TGCAGTGCTAGAGCAGATAAGGGCTACACCTTC
clone size: -
D gene: -
V gene: TRBV20-1
J gene: TRBJ1-2